This is a list of T cell receptor beta chains from one sample in a study of T cell responses to AZD1222 COVID-19 vaccine. TCRdb's copy holds only in-frame clones and misses some; the assay was immunoSEQ multiplex PCR. The sample consists of about 110,000 clones, 81% of them appearing once. Sequencing used peripheral blood, obtained on day 0 of AZD1222 vaccination. These receptors all stem from an adult in good health. CDR3s include the opening cysteine and the closing phenylalanine or tryptophan. A D gene is named only where the DNA matches it firmly. Clone size is given for some rows only: seen once, a few or many times, or a class if the clone is expanded.

TRBD1 | . | TRBJ1-1 | TRBV28 | TGTGCCAGCAGTTTGTACAGGGGTTATGACACTGAAGCTTTCTTT | CASSLYRGYDTEAFF
. | . | TRBJ1-4 | TRBV28 | TGTGCCAGCAGTTTAGGCGGTGAAAAACTGTTTTTT | CASSLGGEKLFF
. | . | TRBJ1-6 | TRBV28 | TGTGCCAGCAGTTTATGGGGTAGCTCCTATAATTCACCCCTCCACTTT | CASSLWGSSYNSPLHF
. | . | TRBJ2-7 | TRBV4-3 | TGCGCCAGCAGCCGTGATTCTGCACGGTCCTACGAGCAGTACTTC | CASSRDSARSYEQYF
. | . | TRBJ2-5 | TRBV5-1 | TGCGCCAGCAGCTCCCCCTTGGTGGGGGCAAAGGAGACCCAGTACTTC | CASSSPLVGAKETQYF
TRBD2 | . | TRBJ2-5 | TRBV6-2/TRBV6-3 | TGTGCCAGCAGTCAGGGACTAGTCGATGTGGCCCAGTACTTC | CASSQGLVDVAQYF
TRBD2 | . | TRBJ2-2 | TRBV7-9 | TGTGCCAGCAGCCCGCGGGGGGTCGGGGAGCTGTTTTTT | CASSPRGVGELFF
TRBD1 | once | TRBJ2-5 | TRBV28 | TGTGCCAGCACGCGGCTGGCGAGGACAGGGATGGTAGAGACCCAGTACTTC | CASTRLARTGMVETQYF
. | . | TRBJ2-2 | TRBV6-5 | TGTGCCAGCAAGATTCTGCCCACGAACACCGGGGAGCTGTTTTTT | CASKILPTNTGELFF
TRBD2 | . | TRBJ2-3 | TRBV9 | TGTGCCAGCAGTGGGACTAGCGGGGTAGGGCCAGATACGCAGTATTTT | CASSGTSGVGPDTQYF
. | . | TRBJ2-7 | TRBV11-3 | TGTGCCAGCAGCTTAGCCTCTCAGGGTTACGAGCAGTACTTC | CASSLASQGYEQYF
. | once | TRBJ2-7 | TRBV10-3 | TGTGCCATCAGTGAGTACCGGGACTCCTACGAGCAGTACTTC | CAISEYRDSYEQYF
. | . | TRBJ2-2 | TRBV28 | TGTGCCAGCATTCAGAACACCGGGGAGCTGTTTTTT | CASIQNTGELFF
. | . | TRBJ2-3 | TRBV12-3/TRBV12-4 | TGTGCCAGCAGTTTAGAACGGGGGGCGACGCAGTATTTT | CASSLERGATQYF
TRBD1 | once | TRBJ1-2 | TRBV7-8 | TGTGCCAGCAGCCCAAGCAGGGGGCTAGGTTATGGCTACACCTTC | CASSPSRGLGYGYTF
. | . | TRBJ1-1 | TRBV6-5 | TGTGCCAGCAGTTCAGGGACGGGGTACACTGAAGCTTTCTTT | CASSSGTGYTEAFF
TRBD2 | . | TRBJ2-5 | TRBV5-6 | TGTGCCAGCAGCTTGCCCGGGACTAGCGGGGGGGCTAAGACCCAGTACTTC | CASSLPGTSGGAKTQYF
TRBD2 | . | TRBJ2-1 | TRBV9 | TGTGCCAGCAGCGGAGGGACAGCGGGGGGTGGTTTAAATGAGCAGTTCTTC | CASSGGTAGGGLNEQFF
TRBD2 | . | TRBJ2-1 | TRBV5-4 | TGTGCCAGCAGCTCAAAGCGGGAGGCCGCGTCCAATGAGCAGTTCTTC | CASSSKREAASNEQFF
. | . | TRBJ1-2 | TRBV5-4 | TGTGCCAGCAGCTTGGCGGCGGACCCCCTCTATGGCTACACCTTC | CASSLAADPLYGYTF
. | . | TRBJ1-3 | TRBV7-3 | TGTGCCAGCAGTAAAAATCGGGGAAACACCATATATTTT | CASSKNRGNTIYF
TRBD1 | . | TRBJ1-4 | TRBV24-1 | TGTGCCACCAGTGACCCCTTGGGACAGGCAACTAATGAAAAACTGTTTTTT | CATSDPLGQATNEKLFF
. | few | TRBJ1-1 | TRBV10-2 | TGCGCCAGCATGGGACAAATTGAAGCTTTCTTT | CASMGQIEAFF
. | . | TRBJ1-2 | TRBV28 | TGTGCCAGCAGTCTAAGGGCCAATGCTAACTATGGCTACACCTTC | CASSLRANANYGYTF
TRBD2 | . | TRBJ2-5 | TRBV3-1/TRBV3-2 | TGTGCCAGCAGCCAGGCGGGGGAAGAGACCCAGTACTTC | CASSQAGEETQYF
TRBD2 | once | TRBJ2-1 | TRBV4-1 | TGCGCCAGCAGCCAAGATCGGTCAGCGGGGGGCTACAATGAGCAGTTCTTC | CASSQDRSAGGYNEQFF
. | . | TRBJ2-3 | TRBV19 | TGTGCCAGTAGTAAATCTAGCTCATTCCTGGCAGATACGCAGTATTTT | CASSKSSSFLADTQYF
. | . | TRBJ2-1 | TRBV18 | TGTGCCAGCTCACCACTTGACTTTACCTCCTACAATGAGCAGTTCTTC | CASSPLDFTSYNEQFF
. | . | TRBJ2-1 | TRBV7-9 | TGTGCCAGCAGCCTAATAAACAATGAGCAGTTCTTC | CASSLINNEQFF
TRBD2 | . | TRBJ2-1 | TRBV29-1 | TGCAGCGTTCCCGGGACTAGGAGGTACAATGAGCAGTTCTTC | CSVPGTRRYNEQFF
. | . | TRBJ1-5 | TRBV18 | TGTGCCAGCTCAAATGATTATAGCAATCAGCCCCAGCATTTT | CASSNDYSNQPQHF
TRBD2 | . | TRBJ2-7 | TRBV5-1 | TGCGCCAGCAGCTTGGCAGCGGGAGATTACGAGCAGTACTTC | CASSLAAGDYEQYF
TRBD2 | . | TRBJ2-3 | TRBV9 | TGTGCCAGCAGCGTAGAGGGGCTAGCGGGAGTCTTAACAGATACGCAGTATTTT | CASSVEGLAGVLTDTQYF
. | . | TRBJ2-5 | TRBV25-1 | TGTGCCAGCAGTGAATTTCGAGGACTCCAAGAGACCCAGTACTTC | CASSEFRGLQETQYF
. | few | TRBJ2-7 | TRBV6-5 | TGTGCCAGCAGTGACTCCGGGGTACCTCCAACCGGGCAGTACTTC | CASSDSGVPPTGQYF
TRBD1 | . | TRBJ2-7 | TRBV2 | TGTGCCAGCAAGGGGTTGGCAGGGGGATACGGAGAGCAGTACTTC | CASKGLAGGYGEQYF
. | . | TRBJ2-5 | TRBV19 | TGTGCCAGTAGTATACAGGGGGGAAGGGAGACCCAGTACTTC | CASSIQGGRETQYF
TRBD2 | . | TRBJ2-7 | TRBV4-1 | TGCGCCAGCAGCCCCGTGTGGACTAGCGGCTACGAGCAGTACTTC | CASSPVWTSGYEQYF
. | . | TRBJ1-4 | TRBV28 | TGTGCCAGCAGTTTAGCGGGAACTAATGAAAAACTGTTTTTT | CASSLAGTNEKLFF
TRBD1 | . | TRBJ1-5 | TRBV10-3 | TGTGCCATCAGTGAGTCACAGGGGGCACCTCAGCCCCAGCATTTT | CAISESQGAPQPQHF
TRBD2 | . | TRBJ2-3 | TRBV10-1 | TGCGCCAGCAGTGAGACGGGAGGGTACAGAGATACGCAGTATTTT | CASSETGGYRDTQYF
. | . | TRBJ2-5 | TRBV7-6 | TGTGCCAGCAGCTTAGCGACAGGCAAGGGGGAGACCCAGTACTTC | CASSLATGKGETQYF
. | few | TRBJ2-6 | TRBV19 | TGTGCCAGTAGGGACTACACCAGAGGGGAAGGATCTGGGGCCAACGTCCTGACTTTC | CASRDYTRGEGSGANVLTF
. | few | TRBJ2-3 | TRBV5-5 | TGTGCCAGCCCGACAGAGGGAGATCCCACAGATACGCAGTATTTT | CASPTEGDPTDTQYF
. | . | TRBJ2-5 | TRBV4-3 | TGCGCCAGCAGCCAAGATGGAACCCCGCAGACCCAGTACTTC | CASSQDGTPQTQYF
TRBD2 | . | TRBJ2-1 | TRBV6-4 | TGTGCCAGCAGTTTGCTAGCGGGGGCCGCGCATGAGCAGTTCTTC | CASSLLAGAAHEQFF
TRBD2 | . | TRBJ2-7 | TRBV7-2 | TGTGCCAGCAGCATCACTAGCGTAGGCGGCGAGCAGTACTTC | CASSITSVGGEQYF